A single sample is the source of the 25 T cell receptor beta chains below, sequenced in a study of tumor T cells in aggressive B-cell lymphoma. Assay: immunoSEQ multiplex PCR; the TCRdb copy retains only in-frame clones and omits some. Among about 7,900 clones listed, around 83% were seen once. The specimen sequenced was tumor tissue. The receptor set was obtained from an adult with diffuse large B cell lymphoma.

About this clone itself: Other DNA sequences within the sample encode an identical CDR3. This chain connects TRBV7-9 to TRBJ1-5; tentative D call: TRBD1 (5 bases). Trimming pared 4 bases from V and 6 bases from J, leaving 16 bases between. The length of the CDR3 is 15 residues. Germline V gene lookup returns CDR1 SEHNR and CDR2 FQNEAQ (reference sequence). CDR3 bases: TGTGCCAGCAGCTGGGGAGGTGACAGTGGTCAGCCCCAGCATTTT. It specifies CASSWGGDSGQPQHF.

To note about this clone: Relative to the germline gene, one junction end is altered; a read error may explain this. This chain links TRBV4-3 with TRBJ1-2; D gene uncertain. Germline values: CDR1 LGHNA, CDR2 YSLEER. The CDR3 runs to 16 residues. This CDR3 is CASSQDSELPNYSYTF. The CDR3 DNA is TGCGCCAGCAGCCAAGATTCGGAGCTCCCTAACTATAGCTACACCTTC.

The chain recombines TRBV5-1 with TRBJ2-1; 7 nucleotides match TRBD1. The V and J ends lost 5 bases and 4 bases, in that order; junction bases with no gene match: 6. The CDR3 totals 14 residues. CDR1 and CDR2 from the germline V gene are SGHRS and YFSETQ. The CDR3 sequence: CASRFPGQYNEQFF. The DNA of the CDR3 is TGCGCCAGCAGATTTCCGGGACAGTACAATGAGCAGTTCTTC.

The chain joins TRBV5-5 to TRBJ2-5; 7 bases align to TRBD1. The closer fit of TRBJ2-7 to the DNA end suggests the J call may be wrong. Germline CDR1 is SGHKS and CDR2 is YYEKEE (reference sequence). This CDR3 comprises 15 residues. CDR3 nucleotide sequence: TGTGCCAGCAGGGGAACAGGGGAGCCAGACTACGAGCAGTACTTC. This sequence encodes CASRGTGEPDYEQYF.

The rearrangement uses TRBV5-1 and TRBJ2-3, with D perhaps matching TRBD1 (5 bases). The V end was cut by 1 base, the J end by 1 base, with 19 bases between. Germline V gene data show CDR1 as SGHRS and CDR2 as YFSETQ. CDR3 length: 18 residues. The CDR3 protein is CASSLNLRDYMRTDTQYF. The DNA for the CDR3 is TGCGCCAGCAGCTTGAACCTCAGGGATTATATGCGCACAGATACGCAGTATTTT.

The chain recombines TRBV14 with TRBJ2-7; TRBD1 matches 9 bases. This CDR3 spans 14 amino acids. The germline V gene encodes CDR1 SGHDN and CDR2 FVKESK. V dropped 2 bases and J dropped 6; count of bases not matched to a gene: 5. This chain's CDR3 is CASSQYRGPVEQYF. The CDR3 DNA reads as TGTGCCAGCAGCCAATACAGGGGGCCGGTCGAGCAGTACTTC.

This rearrangement joins TRBV27 to TRBJ1-1; tentative D call: TRBD1 (6 bases). V was trimmed by 4 bases and J by 1 base, leaving 16 bases between them. This CDR3 has 16 residues. Germline V gene lookup returns CDR1 MNHEY and CDR2 SMNVEV (reference sequence). CDR3 bases: TGTGCCAGCAGTTCCTTTTTGACAGGAGGGAACACTGAAGCTTTCTTT. It encodes CASSSFLTGGNTEAFF.

The rearrangement uses TRBV6-5 and TRBJ1-1, with TRBD1 matching over 10 bases. After removal of 2 bases from V and 6 bases from J, the junction contained 6 bases not matched to a gene. This CDR3 has 15 amino acids. Germline V lookup: CDR1 MNHEY, CDR2 SVGAGI. The CDR3 reads CASSYLGQGGPEAFF. The CDR3 DNA reads as TGTGCCAGCAGTTACCTTGGACAGGGGGGGCCTGAAGCTTTCTTT.

This clone was found a few times. The chain uses TRBV4-1 and TRBJ2-2; the D is unclear. The CDR3 covers 14 residues. Germline lookup yields CDR1 MGHRA and CDR2 YSYEKL. V lost 4 bases to trimming and J lost 1 base, with 7 bases between them. The CDR3 sequence is CASSPGWNTGELFF. The CDR3 bases are TGCGCCAGCAGCCCCGGGTGGAACACCGGGGAGCTGTTTTTT.

The rearrangement links TRBV4-3 to TRBJ2-7, with 8 nucleotides matching TRBD1. Per germline, CDR1 LGHNA and CDR2 YSLEER. J gave up 0 bases and V 0 bases, and 4 bases lay outside the gene matches. The CDR3 totals 16 residues. This chain's CDR3 is CASSQDRTGSSYEQYF. The CDR3 nucleotides read TGCGCCAGCAGCCAAGATCGGACAGGGAGCTCCTACGAGCAGTACTTC.

The chain uses TRBV4-3 and TRBJ1-1; D call uncertain. The germline gives CDR1 LGHNA, CDR2 YSLEER. With 2 bases removed from V and 0 bases from J, the gap between germline ends came to 7 bases. The CDR3 extends over 14 amino acids. In DNA, the CDR3 is TGCGCCAGCAGCCAACTGGAGATGAACACTGAAGCTTTCTTT. Translation: CASSQLEMNTEAFF.

As concerns this clone: One junction end disagrees with the germline gene, perhaps due to a read error. The chain uses TRBV7-2 and TRBJ1-1; D remains ambiguous. The CDR3 length is 14 residues. CDR1 and CDR2 from the germline V gene are SGHTA and FQGNSA. CDR3 DNA sequence: TGTGCCAACAGCCCGAGAGCGGTGAACACTGAAGCTTTCTTT. As protein: CANSPRAVNTEAFF.

This clone was picked up a small number of times. This chain links TRBV6-4 with TRBJ2-1; a possible D gene is TRBD1 (6 bases). This CDR3 contains 13 residues. CDR1 MRHNA and CDR2 SNTAGT come from the germline V gene. The V gene lost 5 bases and the J gene lost 3 bases, with 8 bases spanning the gap. CDR3 protein: CASSLDSYNEQFF. The CDR3 DNA follows: TGTGCCAGCAGTTTGGACAGCTACAATGAGCAGTTCTTC.

The chain carries TRBV7-2 and TRBJ2-7, with TRBD2 matching 10 bases. V lost 6 bases and J lost 5; bases outside the gene matches: 13. The CDR3 is made up of 16 amino acids. Germline CDR1 SGHTA, CDR2 FQGNSA. The DNA of the CDR3 is TGTGCCAGCAGGTGGTCTAGCGGGAGAAATATAGACGAGCAGTACTTC. Amino acids: CASRWSSGRNIDEQYF.

This clone was counted only a few times. The V gene is TRBV5-8, the J gene TRBJ2-7; weak D call: TRBD2 (5 bases). Trimming removed 1 base from V and 6 bases from J, with 11 bases in between. CDR1 and CDR2 (germline): SGHTS, YDEGEE. The CDR3 has 13 residues. The CDR3 spells CASSLLIGSEQYF. CDR3 DNA: TGTGCCAGCAGCTTGCTTATAGGGAGCGAGCAGTACTTC.

This chain connects TRBV28 to TRBJ2-7; D unclear. Germline CDR1 reads MDHEN; CDR2 reads SYDVKM. The V end lost 7 bases, the J end lost 2 bases, and 12 bases lay between the germline ends. The CDR3 consists of 13 residues. The CDR3 loop is CASTPGATYEQYF. The CDR3 DNA reads TGTGCCAGCACCCCTGGAGCCACCTACGAGCAGTACTTC.

This clone was picked up a small number of times. V and J are TRBV6-1 and TRBJ1-1; a weak D match, TRBD1 (5 bases). With 10 bases removed from V and 11 bases from J, the gap between germline ends came to 20 bases. Germline V gene lookup returns CDR1 MNHNS and CDR2 SASEGT. The CDR3 totals 12 residues. CDR3 amino acids: CANRRGSGKAFF. Here the CDR3 DNA reads TGTGCCAATCGCCGCGGTTCAGGGAAGGCTTTCTTT.

The chain links TRBV5-5 to TRBJ1-5; D gene uncertain. CDR1 and CDR2 (germline): SGHKS, YYEKEE (reference sequence). V was clipped by 5 bases and J by 4 bases, with 13 bases between them. The length of the CDR3 is 14 residues. CDR3 sequence reads: CASSSNQVNQPQHF. As DNA, the CDR3 is TGTGCCAGCAGTTCTAATCAGGTGAATCAGCCCCAGCATTTT. The full variable domain, rest sourced from reference TRBV5-5 and TRBJ1-5, is DAGVTQSPTHLIKTRGQQVTLRCSPISGHKSVSWYQQVLGQGPQFIFQYYEKEERGRGNFPDRFSARQFPNYSSELNVNALLLGDSALYLCASSSNQVNQPQHFGDGTRLSIL.

This clone was seen only a few times. One end of the junction fails to match germline, which may point to a read error. The chain is built from TRBV7-2 and TRBJ1-2, with TRBD1 identical over 7 bases. The CDR3 has 14 amino acids. Per the germline V gene, CDR1 is SGHTA and CDR2 is FQGNSA. CDR3 in DNA: TGTGCCAGCAGCTTAGGTAGACAGGGTGAGAGAGCCCTGTTC. This translates into CASSLGRQGERALF.

This clone appeared a single time. Other nucleotide sequences from this sample produce the same CDR3. V usage is TRBV10-3 and J usage is TRBJ2-3; TRBD2 aligns across 11 bases. This CDR3 region has 18 residues. Germline lookup yields CDR1 ENHRY and CDR2 SYGVKD. V was pared by 3 bases and J by 1 base, with 9 bases of the junction left unmatched. CDR3 in DNA: TGTGCCATCAGTGAACTAGCGGGAGTCGTGGTTGGCACAGATACGCAGTATTTT. It translates to CAISELAGVVVGTDTQYF.

The chain has TRBV2 and TRBJ2-5, with D possibly being TRBD1 (5 bases). Germline V gene data show CDR1 as SNHLY and CDR2 as FYNNEI. The V end was cut by 5 bases, the J end by 5 bases, with 6 bases between. The CDR3 is 11 residues long. The CDR3 is CASSRQETQYF. CDR3 nucleotides: TGTGCCAGCAGTAGACAGGAGACCCAGTACTTC.

The chain recombines TRBV6-6 with TRBJ2-4; 8 bases map to TRBD1. V was clipped by 6 bases and J by 9 bases; unmatched bases: 7. Per germline, CDR1 MNHNY and CDR2 SVGAGI (reference sequence). The CDR3 is 13 residues long. In nucleotides, the CDR3 is TGTGCCAGCAGGAAGGACAGGGAGTTCATTCAGTACTTC. It yields the protein CASRKDREFIQYF.

V is TRBV6-6 and J is TRBJ1-2; D is ambiguous. Germline V CDR1 and CDR2: MNHNY, SVGAGI (reference sequence). The CDR3 is 15 amino acids. Deletions cut 4 bases from V and 4 bases from J, with 16 bases between. CDR3 in DNA: TGTGCCAGCAGTTCCCTCGGGGTGTCGGGCTATGGCTACACCTTC. The encoded protein is CASSSLGVSGYGYTF.

The chain carries TRBV7-2 and TRBJ2-3; 9 bases are a match to TRBD1. This CDR3 comprises 15 residues. V lost 3 bases to trimming and J lost 3 bases; unmatched junction nucleotides: 4. Germline assignment: CDR1 SGHTA and CDR2 FQGNSA. CDR3 in amino acids: CASSLDRGVTDTQYF. In DNA, the CDR3 is TGTGCCAGCAGCTTGGACAGGGGTGTTACAGATACGCAGTATTTT.

The rearrangement links TRBV19 to TRBJ1-1; D remains ambiguous. The CDR3 runs to 14 residues. Trimming removed 0 bases from V and 8 bases from J, with 13 bases in between. Per the germline V gene, CDR1 is LNHDA and CDR2 is SQIVND (reference sequence). Written as DNA, the CDR3 is TGTGCCAGTAGTATAGAAGGAAACGGAGAAGAAGCTTTCTTT. Translation gives CASSIEGNGEEAFF.